Listed here is a single TCR beta chain. Its specific antigen is unknown. The input lacks base qualities; no much larger clone sits a single base away. This sample is drawn from a study of T cell responses to AZD1222 COVID-19 vaccine (dated by TCRdb to the early 2020s). Study-wide context: AZD1222 recipients whose second dose came at about 4 weeks and those whose second dose came at about 12 weeks were combined into one group, since spike-specific TCR depth and breadth did not differ between the two schedules. A total of more than 230 trial participants underwent TCR sequencing, of whom under 220 had received two doses of AZD1222 and roughly 26 had received two doses of the MenACWY control vaccine. Trial participants were enrolled by age into subgroups of 18-55, 56-69 and 70-plus years, and about 150, 27 and 61 TCR-sequenced participants, respectively, were included in these subgroups.

The time point label of this sample denotes: baseline before first vaccination. Samples from vaccinated people were obtained from the UK trials COV001 and COV002, which included a single-blind randomized controlled phase 2/3 trial of AZD1222 (ChAdOx1 nCoV-19) in healthy adults. For TCRbeta chain sequencing, PBMC samples from trial participants were taken at day 0 and at day 28 after the second dose. General conclusions and limits of the study: After two AZD1222 doses, spike-specific TCR breadth and depth were significantly higher than at day 0 and than in MenACWY recipients. Because no samples from the day 14 peak response were available, repertoires could be characterized only after the peak T cell response. Reportedly, close to half of the unique spike-specific TCRs recognized epitopes lying outside the regions that are mutated in the B.1.351 and B.1.1.7 variants. In the small 56-69-year group, the increase in depth fell short of significance, most likely because of low power. Conclusions about previously exposed vaccinees are limited because only a handful of AZD1222 recipients were SARS-CoV-2 seropositive at baseline. Most participants were white British and females outnumbered males, and the authors suggested that clonal diversity may have been underestimated. The vaccine-associated CD4 TCRs covered the entire spike protein, and the dominant responses fell in regions 160-218 and 743-854.

The CDR3 regions of human TCRbeta chains were analyzed by immunosequencing. The source study handled its data this way. TCRs in the repertoires were compared against a reference library of SARS-CoV-2-specific TCRs that had been generated with the MIRA antigen-specificity platform. Breadth was defined as the fraction of unique TCRs that were SARS-CoV-2-associated. Depth was defined as the fraction of total T cells that were SARS-CoV-2-associated. Using the MIRA data, each spike-specific TCR was assigned both to the spike region to which the TCR was reactive and to a CD4 or CD8 class. Log10-transformed breadth and depth values were compared by one-way ANOVA with Sidak's multiple comparisons tests. Entries here come from immuneACCESS through TCRdb and include only in-frame sequences with V and J called. Some clones fail to appear in such tables; in the studies checked, an unresolved V gene covers under half of the shortfall, and the cause of the remainder is unknown. The V and J calls and the clone size are those of that table, but D and trimming were determined from the DNA. For this sample the table gives around 130,000 clones, of which 93% were detected only once. The ten largest make up 0.75% to 0.95% of the sample.

Inclusive of the bounding cysteine and phenylalanine, the CDR3 is 15 residues long. The read is trimmed to its CDR3 DNA, 45 bases read in frame from base 1. CDR1 and CDR2, per the germline V gene, are KGHSH and LQKENI. At the junction V is shortened by 5 bases and J by 2 bases; bases outside the gene matches: 6. The TCR was taken from an adult in good health. The receptor chain draws on TRBV18 and TRBJ1-1, with 9 bases aligning to TRBD1. This material consisted of peripheral blood, taken on day 0 of AZD1222 vaccination. The bases read TGTGCCAGCTCAGGGGGACAGGGTCTAAACACTGAAGCTTTCTTT. This translates into CASSGGQGLNTEAFF.